The entry that follows covers one T cell receptor beta chain sequence. CDR1 SGHTS and CDR2 YDEGEE come from the germline V gene. Deletions cut 2 bases from V and 1 base from J, with 12 bases between. CDR3 size: 15 residues. Per the authors' pipeline: By means of reference gene primer amplification, nucleated cell counts were estimated. Repertoires were generated with immunoSEQ multiplex PCR, while TCRdb's copy carries only in-frame clones and drops some. For V, J and clone size, that table is used; D and trimming come from the DNA. The repertoire holds some 230,000 clones, 70% to 90% seen once, with about 0.93% in the top ten. This entry comes from a study of blood T cell repertoires in COVID-19. Study context: COVID-19 samples, acute and convalescent, were from the United States, Italy and Spain.

The clonotype was recovered from a middle-aged man with acute or convalescent COVID-19. This rearrangement joins TRBV5-8 to TRBJ1-2; no firm D call. The sample comprised peripheral blood. This CDR3 is CASSFGFGVNYGYTF. The CDR3 DNA follows: TGTGCCAGCAGCTTTGGATTCGGGGTTAACTATGGCTACACCTTC. Full variable domain (remainder filled in from reference TRBV5-8 and TRBJ1-2): EAGVTQSPTHLIKTRGQQATLRCSPISGHTSVYWYQQALGLGLQFLLWYDEGEERNRGNFPPRFSGRQFPNYSSELNVNALELEDSALYLCASSFGFGVNYGYTFGSGTRLTVV.